The rows below give T cell receptor beta chains drawn from one sample of a study of T cells in Graves' hyperthyroidism and ophthalmopathy. Each CDR3 protein is one row after TCRdb ran MiXCR on the multiplex PCR reads. The profile shows 150,000 or so distinct CDR3 sequences, roughly 23% of them singletons. What was sequenced was blood. The origin of the receptors is a woman aged 45 to 65 with Graves' hyperthyroidism that later progressed to Graves' ophthalmopathy. Each CDR3 is given with its conserved first and last residue. A D gene is named only where the DNA matches it firmly. Not every row has a clone size; where given, it reads once, few, many or a size class.

j_gene: TRBJ2-7; abundance: many; d_gene: NA; v_gene: TRBV20-1; CDR3aa: CSAIGQSSYEQYF; CDR3nt: TGCAGTGCCATAGGGCAGAGCTCCTACGAGCAGTACTTC
j_gene: TRBJ1-4; abundance: NA; d_gene: NA; v_gene: TRBV28; CDR3aa: CASRGRGAGEEKLFF; CDR3nt: TGTGCCAGCAGAGGCCGTGGGGCCGGGGAGGAAAAACTGTTTTTT
j_gene: TRBJ1-3; abundance: many; d_gene: NA; v_gene: TRBV20-1; CDR3aa: CSARDLARSGGGNTIYF; CDR3nt: TGCAGTGCTAGAGATCTCGCTAGGTCCGGGGGAGGAAACACCATATATTTT
j_gene: TRBJ1-1; abundance: NA; d_gene: NA; v_gene: TRBV19; CDR3aa: CASSIKGADTNTEAFF; CDR3nt: TGTGCCAGTAGTATAAAAGGGGCAGACACGAACACTGAAGCTTTCTTT
j_gene: TRBJ1-1; abundance: many; d_gene: NA; v_gene: TRBV7-8; CDR3aa: CASSPPAAAGVGTEAFF; CDR3nt: TGTGCCAGCAGCCCCCCTGCCGCGGCGGGTGTAGGCACTGAAGCTTTCTTT
j_gene: TRBJ1-4; abundance: NA; d_gene: NA; v_gene: TRBV9; CDR3aa: CASSVGQPNEKLFF; CDR3nt: TGTGCCAGCAGCGTCGGGCAGCCTAATGAAAAACTGTTTTTT
j_gene: TRBJ2-2; abundance: once; d_gene: TRBD2; v_gene: TRBV5-1; CDR3aa: CASSLGGGPAANTGELFF; CDR3nt: TGCGCCAGCAGCTTGGGGGGGGGTCCGGCTGCGAACACCGGGGAGCTGTTTTTT
j_gene: TRBJ2-1; abundance: NA; d_gene: NA; v_gene: TRBV28; CDR3aa: CASSLTPIGSDQFF; CDR3nt: TGTGCCAGCAGTCTAACCCCCATTGGTAGCGACCAGTTCTTC
j_gene: TRBJ2-7; abundance: many; d_gene: TRBD1; v_gene: TRBV28; CDR3aa: CASSDTGGTYEQYF; CDR3nt: TGTGCCAGCAGTGATACAGGGGGTACCTACGAGCAGTACTTC
j_gene: TRBJ1-1; abundance: few; d_gene: NA; v_gene: TRBV19; CDR3aa: CASSLRRGIEAFF; CDR3nt: TGTGCCAGTAGTCTGCGGCGCGGGATTGAAGCTTTCTTT
j_gene: TRBJ1-5; abundance: many; d_gene: NA; v_gene: TRBV19; CDR3aa: CASSIRGTYQPQHF; CDR3nt: TGTGCCAGTAGTATCCGGGGAACCTATCAGCCCCAGCATTTT
j_gene: TRBJ1-1; abundance: few; d_gene: NA; v_gene: TRBV19; CDR3aa: CASSPPDWDLYTEAFF; CDR3nt: TGTGCCAGTAGTCCCCCGGATTGGGATCTGTACACTGAAGCTTTCTTT
j_gene: TRBJ2-4; abundance: many; d_gene: TRBD2; v_gene: TRBV2; CDR3aa: CASRGLAGAKNIQYF; CDR3nt: TGTGCCAGCAGGGGACTAGCGGGAGCCAAAAACATTCAGTACTTC
j_gene: TRBJ2-7; abundance: many; d_gene: TRBD2; v_gene: TRBV6-1; CDR3aa: CASSRSGGVRGGHEQYF; CDR3nt: TGTGCCAGCAGTCGATCTGGGGGGGTTAGGGGAGGACACGAGCAGTACTTC
j_gene: TRBJ1-1; abundance: many; d_gene: NA; v_gene: TRBV30; CDR3aa: CAWSRGHNTEAFF; CDR3nt: TGTGCCTGGAGTAGGGGACATAATACTGAAGCTTTCTTT
j_gene: TRBJ1-5; abundance: many; d_gene: NA; v_gene: TRBV24-1; CDR3aa: CATSDPAGGGSNQPQHF; CDR3nt: TGTGCCACCAGTGACCCAGCCGGGGGTGGAAGCAATCAGCCCCAGCATTTT
j_gene: TRBJ2-5; abundance: many; d_gene: NA; v_gene: TRBV10-3; CDR3aa: CAISAGMGSQETQYF; CDR3nt: TGTGCCATCAGTGCGGGCATGGGGAGCCAAGAGACCCAGTACTTC
j_gene: TRBJ2-3; abundance: NA; d_gene: TRBD2; v_gene: TRBV9; CDR3aa: CASSLTSGLSTDTQYF; CDR3nt: TGTGCCAGCAGCTTGACTAGCGGGCTTAGCACAGATACGCAGTATTTT
j_gene: TRBJ1-5; abundance: many; d_gene: TRBD1; v_gene: TRBV27; CDR3aa: CASSEDRGVGQPQHF; CDR3nt: TGTGCCAGCAGCGAGGACAGGGGAGTAGGACAGCCCCAGCATTTT
j_gene: TRBJ2-3; abundance: few; d_gene: NA; v_gene: TRBV20-1; CDR3aa: CSARSEFTDTQYF; CDR3nt: TGCAGTGCTAGGTCCGAGTTCACAGATACGCAGTATTTT
j_gene: TRBJ2-2; abundance: many; d_gene: NA; v_gene: TRBV15; CDR3aa: CATSRDIGRTGELFF; CDR3nt: TGTGCCACCAGCAGAGATATCGGCCGCACCGGGGAGCTGTTTTTT
j_gene: TRBJ2-7; abundance: NA; d_gene: NA; v_gene: TRBV11-2; CDR3aa: CASSFGFYEQYF; CDR3nt: TGTGCCAGCAGCTTCGGATTCTACGAGCAGTACTTC
j_gene: TRBJ1-5; abundance: NA; d_gene: NA; v_gene: TRBV28; CDR3aa: CASRPAGLGDQPQHF; CDR3nt: TGTGCCAGCAGACCTGCGGGATTGGGTGATCAGCCCCAGCATTTT
j_gene: TRBJ2-1; abundance: NA; d_gene: NA; v_gene: TRBV19; CDR3aa: CASSLGGYNEQFF; CDR3nt: TGTGCCAGTAGTCTGGGCGGGTACAATGAGCAGTTCTTC
j_gene: TRBJ1-1; abundance: NA; d_gene: NA; v_gene: TRBV28; CDR3aa: CASSLSGWNTEAFF; CDR3nt: TGTGCCAGCAGTTTGTCGGGGTGGAACACTGAAGCTTTCTTT
j_gene: TRBJ2-1; abundance: NA; d_gene: TRBD2; v_gene: TRBV20-1; CDR3aa: CSAVERGGYNEQFF; CDR3nt: TGCAGTGCTGTAGAGCGGGGGGGGTACAATGAGCAGTTCTTC
j_gene: TRBJ1-5; abundance: NA; d_gene: NA; v_gene: TRBV27; CDR3aa: CASSGTGGRNQPQHF; CDR3nt: TGTGCCAGCAGTGGGACTGGGGGTCGCAATCAGCCCCAGCATTTT
j_gene: TRBJ2-1; abundance: many; d_gene: NA; v_gene: TRBV5-1; CDR3aa: CASSSPIHNEQFF; CDR3nt: TGCGCCAGCAGCTCCCCCATTCACAATGAGCAGTTCTTC